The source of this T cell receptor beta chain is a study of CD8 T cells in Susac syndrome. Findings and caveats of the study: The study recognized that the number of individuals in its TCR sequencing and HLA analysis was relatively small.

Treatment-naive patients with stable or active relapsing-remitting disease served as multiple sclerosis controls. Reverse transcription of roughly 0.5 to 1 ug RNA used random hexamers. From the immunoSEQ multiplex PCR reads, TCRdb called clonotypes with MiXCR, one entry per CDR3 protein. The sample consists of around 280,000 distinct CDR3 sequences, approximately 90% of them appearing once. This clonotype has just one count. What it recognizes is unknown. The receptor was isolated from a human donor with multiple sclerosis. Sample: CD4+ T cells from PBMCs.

This CDR3 reads CASSEGARDYGYTF. CDR3 coding DNA: TGTGCCAGCAGTGAGGGGGCGCGGGACTATGGCTACACCTTC. The rearrangement uses TRBV6-1 and TRBJ1-2; D may be TRBD1 (6 bases). The length of the CDR3 is 14 residues. V was shortened by 3 bases and J by 3 bases, with 11 bases between the two germline ends. Germline CDR1 is MNHNS and CDR2 is SASEGT.